The clone carrying this TCR beta chain appeared once. The source of the sample is a study of CD8 T cells in Susac syndrome. In blood CD8+ and CD4+ T cells, TCR beta underwent sequencing. While CD8+ and CD4+ T cells were isolated negatively, TEMRA cells were enriched by FACS. Germline V gives CDR1 MDHEN, CDR2 SYDVKM. Trimming stripped 5 bases from V and 3 bases from J, with 17 bases between. This CDR3 spans 15 amino acids. It was with random hexamers that 0.5 to 1 ug RNA was reverse transcribed. Amplification of TCR beta CDR3 across 54 Vbeta and 13 Jbeta was performed with immunoSEQ multiplex PCR. TCRdb analysed the immunoSEQ multiplex PCR reads with MiXCR anew, one entry per CDR3 protein. The profile shows a few hundred thousand distinct CDR3 sequences, 70% to 90% of them singletons.

This chain uses TRBV28 with TRBJ2-7; D is undetermined. The receptor was derived from a human donor with multiple sclerosis. Sequencing was performed on CD8+ T cells from PBMCs. CDR3 amino acids: CASSLIPLSNYEQYF. The CDR3 coding sequence is TGTGCCAGCAGTCTAATACCCCTTAGCAACTACGAGCAGTACTTC.